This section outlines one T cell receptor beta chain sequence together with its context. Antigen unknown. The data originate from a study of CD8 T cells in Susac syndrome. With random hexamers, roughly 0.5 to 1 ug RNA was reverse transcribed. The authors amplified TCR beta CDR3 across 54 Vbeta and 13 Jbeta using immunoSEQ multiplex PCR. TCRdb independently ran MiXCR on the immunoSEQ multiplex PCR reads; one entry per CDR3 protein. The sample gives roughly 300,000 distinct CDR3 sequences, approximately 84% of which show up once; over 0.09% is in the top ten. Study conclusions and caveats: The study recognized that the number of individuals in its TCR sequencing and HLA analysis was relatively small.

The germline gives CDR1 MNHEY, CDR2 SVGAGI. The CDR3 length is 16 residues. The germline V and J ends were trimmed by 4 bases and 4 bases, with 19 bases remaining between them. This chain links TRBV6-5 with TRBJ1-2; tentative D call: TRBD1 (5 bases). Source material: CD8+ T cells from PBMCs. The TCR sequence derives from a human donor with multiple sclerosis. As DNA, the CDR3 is TGTGCCAGCAGTTGGTTTCGCGACAGCACCTCCTATGGCTACACCTTC. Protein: CASSWFRDSTSYGYTF.